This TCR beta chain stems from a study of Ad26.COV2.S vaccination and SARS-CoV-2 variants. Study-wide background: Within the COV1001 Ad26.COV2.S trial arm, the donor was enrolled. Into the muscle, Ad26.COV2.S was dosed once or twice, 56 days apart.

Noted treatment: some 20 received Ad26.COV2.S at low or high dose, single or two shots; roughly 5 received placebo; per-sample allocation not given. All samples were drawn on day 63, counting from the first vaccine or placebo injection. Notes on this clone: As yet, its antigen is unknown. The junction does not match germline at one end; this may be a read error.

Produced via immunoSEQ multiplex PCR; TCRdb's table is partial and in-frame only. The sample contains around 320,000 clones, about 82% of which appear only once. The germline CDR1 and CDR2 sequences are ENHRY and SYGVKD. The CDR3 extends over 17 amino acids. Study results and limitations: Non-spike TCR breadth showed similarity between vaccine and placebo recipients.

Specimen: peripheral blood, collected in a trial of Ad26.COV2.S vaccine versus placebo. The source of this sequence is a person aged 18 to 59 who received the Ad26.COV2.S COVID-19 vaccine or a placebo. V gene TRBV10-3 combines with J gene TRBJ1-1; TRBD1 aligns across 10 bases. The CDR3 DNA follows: TGTGCCATCACTGAGGGACAGGGGATAGGGATGAACACTGAAGCTTTCTTT. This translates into CAITEGQGIGMNTEAFF.